Presented here are 15 T cell receptor beta chains from one specimen sequenced in a study of blood T cells in healthy people across ages (dated by TCRdb to between 2015 and 2016). Library method: 5' RACE. Sequencing was carried out with an Illumina HiSeq 2500. The second PCR ran for about 6 to 12 cycles and used a J-beta primer mix along with a sample-barcoded 5' primer. TCRdb itself trimmed the public reads at Q25 with fastp, ran MiXCR and retained productive beta chains. Each CDR3 protein appears once, grouped with its most common genes and DNA. The sample table contains 350,000 to 450,000 distinct CDR3 sequences; only one count was recorded for more than 45% of them. The top ten clones comprise approximately 51% of the sample. The sequenced sample consisted of blood. The receptors here all came from a man between 60 and 70 years old in good health.

This clonotype occurred a few times. J is TRBJ1-1 and V is TRBV5-1; D possibly corresponds to TRBD1 (5 bases). V lost 1 base and J 1 base, leaving 11 bases between the germline ends. Germline V CDR1 and CDR2: SGHRS, YFSETQ. The CDR3 contains 15 residues. The CDR3 coding sequence is TGCGCCAGCAGCTTGTTCGGAGACAGGAACACTGAAGCTTTCTTT. Translated, it gives CASSLFGDRNTEAFF.

Comments on this clonotype: A much bigger clone sits one base away, suggesting this may be a read error. The chain recombines TRBV5-1 with TRBJ2-3; TRBD2 matches 7 bases. The CDR3 contains 15 residues. Germline assignment: CDR1 SGHRS and CDR2 YFSETQ. With 3 bases clipped from V and 10 bases from J, the junction kept 14 bases outside the gene matches. The CDR3 bases are TGCGCCAGCAGCTCCGGACGAGCGGGAACTTTGCCGCAGTATTTT. Translated: CASSSGRAGTLPQYF.

The V and J genes are TRBV20-1 and TRBJ2-7; D is unclear. TRBJ2-5 matches the DNA end more closely, so the J call is doubtful. The CDR3 is made up of 12 amino acids. Germline V lookup: CDR1 DFQATT, CDR2 SNEGSKA (reference sequence). The CDR3 DNA reads TGCAGTGCTAGATTGAGCTTAGAGACCCAGTACTTC. This translates into CSARLSLETQYF.

On this clonotype: It may be a read error: a sequence one base away is much more abundant. The chain combines TRBV12-3 or TRBV12-4 with TRBJ2-3; maybe TRBD2 (5 bases). V lost 6 bases, J lost 5 bases, and 18 bases lay in between. The CDR3 runs 15 residues. This chain's CDR3 is CASRLGRGSQDTQYF. The CDR3, as DNA: TGTGCCAGCAGGCTGGGGAGAGGGTCCCAAGATACGCAGTATTTT.

The V gene is TRBV7-6, the J gene TRBJ2-5; D possibly corresponds to TRBD1 (5 bases). The J call may be mistaken, given a closer DNA end match to TRBJ2-7. Germline V gene lookup returns CDR1 SGHVS and CDR2 FNYEAQ. This CDR3 is 14 amino acids long. The CDR3 nucleotides read TGTGCCAGCAGCCGGACATTGGCGACCTACGAGCAGTACTTC. It codes for CASSRTLATYEQYF.

The chain joins TRBV27 to TRBJ2-5; tentative D call: TRBD1 (7 bases). The CDR3 loop spans 15 amino acids. V gave up 5 bases and J gave up 7 bases, with 20 bases separating them. Germline-derived CDR1 and CDR2 are MNHEY and SMNVEV (reference sequence). The DNA of the CDR3 is TGTGCCAGCAGTCGACTTACAGGGGACGGGGGGACCCAGTACTTC. Its translation: CASSRLTGDGGTQYF.

Regarding this clonotype: The junction and the germline gene differ at one end; a read error may be behind it. This chain connects TRBV15 to TRBJ1-1; D may be TRBD1 (5 bases). CDR1 LNHNV and CDR2 YYDKDF come from the germline V gene (reference sequence). The CDR3 is 15 amino acids. The CDR3 reads CATSREPTGNTGAFF. The CDR3 coding sequence is TGTGCCACCAGCAGAGAGCCTACAGGAAACACTGGAGCTTTCTTT.

This chain links TRBV6-4 with TRBJ2-1; D not certain. Looked up from germline, CDR1 is MRHNA and CDR2 is SNTAGT. Trimming stripped 3 bases from V and 8 bases from J, with 11 bases between. The CDR3 is 13 residues long. The CDR3 DNA sequence: TGTGCCAGCAGTGAATCGGCTACCGATGAGCAGTTCTTC. The encoded protein is CASSESATDEQFF.

The chain couples TRBV7-8 to TRBJ2-5; possible D gene TRBD2, 5 bases. Trimming took 6 bases from V and 11 from J, leaving 19 bases between them. The CDR3 is 13 amino acids. CDR1 and CDR2 from the germline V gene are SGHVS and FQNEAQ. CDR3 sequence (DNA): TGTGCCAGCAGTCCACTGCCTCGGGGAGAGCAGTACTTC. It translates to CASSPLPRGEQYF.

Of note for this clonotype: Relative to the germline gene, one junction end is altered; a read error may explain this. The V and J genes are TRBV29-1 and TRBJ2-3, with 7 nucleotides matching TRBD1. Germline CDR1 and CDR2: SQVTM and ANQGSEA. The CDR3 sequence is 14 residues long. The CDR3 sequence is CSGGWGQLTNTQYF. DNA of the CDR3: TGCAGCGGTGGCTGGGGACAGCTCACAAATACGCAGTATTTT.

This clonotype appeared a few times. This chain links TRBV21-1 with TRBJ2-7; the tabulated D call, TRBD2, remains unverified against the DNA. TRBV21-1 is a pseudogene locus. This CDR3 spans 14 amino acids. For the CDR3, the DNA is TGTGCCAGCACCCCGGGACTAGAATGTTATGAGCAGTACTTC. Encoded protein: CASTPGLECYEQYF.

This chain links TRBV7-6 with TRBJ2-4, with D tentatively TRBD1 (6 bases). With the DNA end fitting TRBJ2-5 better, the J assignment may be wrong. Germline V CDR1 and CDR2: SGHVS, FNYEAQ. CDR3 length equals 15 residues. CDR3 loop: CASSPGTLLGETQYF. CDR3 nucleotides: TGTGCCAGCAGCCCAGGGACACTCCTAGGGGAGACCCAGTACTTC.

The V call is TRBV20-1, the J call TRBJ2-7; D remains unclear. Trimming pared 7 bases from V and 2 bases from J, leaving 18 bases between. The CDR3 has 14 residues. Germline loops: CDR1 DFQATT, CDR2 SNEGSKA (reference sequence). CDR3 sequence (DNA): TGCAGTGTAAGGGATGGCCGACGGACCTACGAGCAGTACTTC. Its translation: CSVRDGRRTYEQYF.

The chain joins TRBV6-2 or TRBV6-3 to TRBJ1-2; D gene uncertain. V lost 7 bases to trimming and J lost 2 bases, with 14 bases between them. CDR1 is MNHEY, CDR2 SVGEGT, per germline. This CDR3 contains 14 residues. In DNA, the CDR3 is TGTGCCAGCAAGGTGGGCAGAGGGAACTATGGCTACACCTTC. Its protein product is CASKVGRGNYGYTF.

The chain uses TRBV20-1 and TRBJ2-5; either TRBD1 or TRBD2 may supply D (6 bases each). The CDR3 covers 12 residues. Germline V gene lookup returns CDR1 DFQATT and CDR2 SNEGSKA (reference sequence). Trimming took off 6 bases at V and 0 bases at J, with 8 bases between the two ends. This CDR3 is CSARGDQETQYF. The CDR3 DNA is TGCAGTGCGAGGGGGGACCAAGAGACCCAGTACTTC.